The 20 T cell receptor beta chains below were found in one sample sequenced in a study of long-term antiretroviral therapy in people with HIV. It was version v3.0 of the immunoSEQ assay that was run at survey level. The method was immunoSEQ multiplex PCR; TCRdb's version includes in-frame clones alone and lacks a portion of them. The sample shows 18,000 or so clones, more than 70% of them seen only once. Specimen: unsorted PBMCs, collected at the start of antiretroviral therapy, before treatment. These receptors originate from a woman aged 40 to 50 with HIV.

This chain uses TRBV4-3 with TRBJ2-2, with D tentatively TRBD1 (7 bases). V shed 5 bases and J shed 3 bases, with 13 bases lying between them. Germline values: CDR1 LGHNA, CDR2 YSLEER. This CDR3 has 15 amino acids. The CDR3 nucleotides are TGCGCCAGCAGCGGAGGGGGCCGGGACACCGGGGAGCTGTTTTTT. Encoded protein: CASSGGGRDTGELFF.

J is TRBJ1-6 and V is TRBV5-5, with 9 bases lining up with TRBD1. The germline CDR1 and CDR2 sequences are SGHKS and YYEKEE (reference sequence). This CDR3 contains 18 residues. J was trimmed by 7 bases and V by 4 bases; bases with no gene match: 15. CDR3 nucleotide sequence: TGTGCCAGCAGCAGGGACAGGGAAAGATCCCAAAACAATTCACCCCTCCACTTT. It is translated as CASSRDRERSQNNSPLHF.

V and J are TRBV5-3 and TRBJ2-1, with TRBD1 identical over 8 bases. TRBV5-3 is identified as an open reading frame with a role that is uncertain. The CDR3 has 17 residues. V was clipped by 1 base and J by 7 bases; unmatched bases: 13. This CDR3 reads CARSLKSTGVNQNEQFF. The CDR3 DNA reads TGTGCCAGAAGCTTGAAATCGACAGGGGTGAACCAGAATGAGCAGTTCTTC.

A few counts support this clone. The CDR3 loop is CASSLGDAGSPLHF. The CDR3 nucleotides are TGTGCCAGCAGCTTAGGAGACGCCGGTTCACCCCTCCACTTT. The chain recombines TRBV7-9 with TRBJ1-6; D uncertain. This CDR3 contains 14 residues. In germline, CDR1 is SEHNR, CDR2 FQNEAQ (reference sequence). Trimming took 1 base from V and 9 from J, leaving 10 bases between them.

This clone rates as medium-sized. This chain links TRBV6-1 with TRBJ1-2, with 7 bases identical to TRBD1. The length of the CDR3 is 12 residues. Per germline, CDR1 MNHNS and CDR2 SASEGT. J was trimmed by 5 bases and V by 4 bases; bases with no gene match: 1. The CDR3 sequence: CASSGQGYGYTF. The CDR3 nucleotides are TGTGCCAGCAGTGGACAGGGTTATGGCTACACCTTC.

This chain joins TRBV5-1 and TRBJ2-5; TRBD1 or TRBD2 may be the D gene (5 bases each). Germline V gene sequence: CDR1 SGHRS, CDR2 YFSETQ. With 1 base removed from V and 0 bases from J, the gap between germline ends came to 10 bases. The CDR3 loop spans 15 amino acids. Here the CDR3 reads CASSLRGSDQETQYF. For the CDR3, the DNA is TGCGCCAGCAGCTTGAGGGGTAGCGACCAAGAGACCCAGTACTTC.

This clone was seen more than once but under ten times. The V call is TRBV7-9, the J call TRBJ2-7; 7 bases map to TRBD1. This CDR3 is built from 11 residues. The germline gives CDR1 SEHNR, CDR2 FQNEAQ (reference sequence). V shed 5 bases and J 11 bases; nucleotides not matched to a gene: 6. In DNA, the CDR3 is TGTGCCAGCAGCGACGCCGGGACAGAGTACTTC. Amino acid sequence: CASSDAGTEYF.

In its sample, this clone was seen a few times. The CDR3 DNA sequence: TGTGCCGCTACCGCCGGAGCAGACTACTATGGCTACACCTTC. Amino acids: CAATAGADYYGYTF. The chain has TRBV19 and TRBJ1-2; D ambiguous. CDR3 size: 14 residues. Per germline, CDR1 LNHDA and CDR2 SQIVND (reference sequence). V lost 11 bases to trimming and J lost 3 bases, with 19 bases between them.

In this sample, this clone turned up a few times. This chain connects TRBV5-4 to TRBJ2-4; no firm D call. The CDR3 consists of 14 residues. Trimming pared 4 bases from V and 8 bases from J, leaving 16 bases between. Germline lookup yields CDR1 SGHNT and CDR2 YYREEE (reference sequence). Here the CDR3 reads CASSPRIGWDIQYF. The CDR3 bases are TGTGCCAGCAGCCCGAGGATCGGGTGGGACATTCAGTACTTC.

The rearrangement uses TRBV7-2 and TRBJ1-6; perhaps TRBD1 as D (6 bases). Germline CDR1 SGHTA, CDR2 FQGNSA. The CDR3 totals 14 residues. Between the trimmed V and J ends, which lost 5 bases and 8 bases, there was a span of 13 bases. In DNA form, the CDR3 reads TGTGCCAGCAGCGAGTGGGACATCTATTCACCCCTCCACTTT. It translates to CASSEWDIYSPLHF.

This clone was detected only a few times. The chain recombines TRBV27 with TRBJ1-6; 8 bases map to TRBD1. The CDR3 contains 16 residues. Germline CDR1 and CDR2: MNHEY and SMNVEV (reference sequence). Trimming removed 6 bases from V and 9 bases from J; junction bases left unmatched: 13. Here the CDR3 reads CASSPRTGGSGSPLHF. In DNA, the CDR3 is TGTGCCAGCAGCCCCCGAACAGGGGGTAGTGGTTCACCCCTCCACTTT.

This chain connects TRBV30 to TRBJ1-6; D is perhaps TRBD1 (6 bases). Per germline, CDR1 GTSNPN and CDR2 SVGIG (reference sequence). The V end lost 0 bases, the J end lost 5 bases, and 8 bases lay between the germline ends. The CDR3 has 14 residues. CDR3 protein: CAWSVAGDNSPLHF. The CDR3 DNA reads TGTGCCTGGAGTGTGGCAGGGGATAATTCACCCCTCCACTTT.

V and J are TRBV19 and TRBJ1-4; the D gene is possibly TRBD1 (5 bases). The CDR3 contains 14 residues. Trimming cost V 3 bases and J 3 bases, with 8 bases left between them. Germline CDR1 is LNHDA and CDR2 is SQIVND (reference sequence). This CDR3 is CASSMGTANEKLFF. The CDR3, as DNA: TGTGCCAGTAGTATGGGGACGGCTAATGAAAAACTGTTTTTT.

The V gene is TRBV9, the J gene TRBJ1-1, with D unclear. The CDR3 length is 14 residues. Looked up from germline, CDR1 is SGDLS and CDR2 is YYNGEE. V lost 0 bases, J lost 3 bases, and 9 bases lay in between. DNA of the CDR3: TGTGCCAGCAGCGTAGGAGCGGGTGACACTGAAGCTTTCTTT. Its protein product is CASSVGAGDTEAFF.

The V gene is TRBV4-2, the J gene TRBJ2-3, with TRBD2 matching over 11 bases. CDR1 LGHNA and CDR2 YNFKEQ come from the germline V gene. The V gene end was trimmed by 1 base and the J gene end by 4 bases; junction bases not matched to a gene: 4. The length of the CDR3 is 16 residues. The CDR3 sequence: CASSQVLTSGADTQYF. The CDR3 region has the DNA TGTGCCAGCAGCCAAGTTCTGACTAGCGGGGCAGATACGCAGTATTTT.

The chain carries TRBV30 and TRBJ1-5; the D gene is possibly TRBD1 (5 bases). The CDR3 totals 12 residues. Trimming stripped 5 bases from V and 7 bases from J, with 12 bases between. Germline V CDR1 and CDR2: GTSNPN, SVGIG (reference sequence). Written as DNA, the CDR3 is TGTGCCTGGGGCATTCGGGGGCAGCCCCAGCATTTT. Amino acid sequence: CAWGIRGQPQHF.

DNA for the CDR3: TGTGCCAGCAGCCGAATCATTATCCGGGACAGGGGCATGAACACTGAAGCTTTCTTT. It specifies CASSRIIIRDRGMNTEAFF. The gene calls are TRBV28 and TRBJ1-1; 10 nucleotides agree with TRBD1. This CDR3 is 19 amino acids long. J was trimmed by 0 bases and V by 6 bases; bases with no gene match: 16. Germline lookup yields CDR1 MDHEN and CDR2 SYDVKM. Complete variable domain (other parts from reference TRBV28 and TRBJ1-1): DVKVTQSSRYLVKRTGEKVFLECVQDMDHENMFWYRQDPGLGLRLIYFSYDVKMKEKGDIPEGYSVSREKKERFSLILESASTNQTSMYLCASSRIIIRDRGMNTEAFFGQGTRLTVV.

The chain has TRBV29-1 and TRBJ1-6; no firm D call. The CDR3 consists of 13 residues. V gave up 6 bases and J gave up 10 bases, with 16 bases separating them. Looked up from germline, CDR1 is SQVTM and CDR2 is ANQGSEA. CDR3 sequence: CSVAETDESPLHF. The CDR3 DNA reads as TGCAGCGTGGCAGAAACTGACGAATCACCCCTCCACTTT. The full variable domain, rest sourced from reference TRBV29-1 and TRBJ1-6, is SAVISQKPSRDICQRGTSLTIQCQVDSQVTMMFWYRQQPGQSLTLIATANQGSEATYESGFVIDKFPISRPNLTFSTLTVSNMSPEDSSIYLCSVAETDESPLHFGNGTRLTVT.

This chain's CDR3 is CASSTTGDTEAFF. The CDR3 region has the DNA TGTGCCAGCAGCACGACAGGGGACACTGAAGCTTTCTTT. The chain recombines TRBV7-6 with TRBJ1-1, with TRBD1 matching 8 bases. With 5 bases clipped from V and 3 bases from J, the junction kept 2 bases outside the gene matches. Germline loops: CDR1 SGHVS, CDR2 FNYEAQ. This CDR3 has 13 amino acids.

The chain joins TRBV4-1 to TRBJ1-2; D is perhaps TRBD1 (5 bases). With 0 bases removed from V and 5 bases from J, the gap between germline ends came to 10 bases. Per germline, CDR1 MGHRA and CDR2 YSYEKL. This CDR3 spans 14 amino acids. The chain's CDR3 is CASSQDRGEYGYTF. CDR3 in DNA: TGCGCCAGCAGCCAAGATAGGGGCGAGTATGGCTACACCTTC.